A single sample gave rise to the 28 T cell receptor beta chains below, sequenced in a study of blood T cell repertoires in COVID-19. Sequencing was performed with immunoSEQ multiplex PCR; in TCRdb, only in-frame clones are kept and a portion is missing. The sample records about 250,000 clones, 85% being singletons. The sequenced sample was PBMCs or T cells enriched from blood (not recorded which). These receptors were collected from a woman aged 45-60 years with acute COVID-19.

The CDR3 spells CASSIGRSGSSYNEQFF. The CDR3 DNA reads as TGTGCCAGTAGTATAGGAAGAAGCGGGAGCTCCTACAATGAGCAGTTCTTC. The V and J genes are TRBV19 and TRBJ2-1, with 8 bases that match TRBD2. V gave up 1 base and J gave up 0 bases; unmatched junction bases: 5. The CDR3 runs to 17 residues. The germline gives CDR1 LNHDA, CDR2 SQIVND (reference sequence).

This clone was recorded a few times. The chain recombines TRBV5-6 with TRBJ1-4; D not resolved. V was trimmed by 1 base and J by 8 bases, leaving 9 bases between them. The CDR3 has 13 residues. Germline V gene lookup returns CDR1 SGHDT and CDR2 YYEEEE. The CDR3: CASSLTGEEKLFF. CDR3 DNA sequence: TGTGCCAGCAGCTTGACCGGGGAGGAAAAACTGTTTTTT.

The chain is built from TRBV7-9 and TRBJ2-3; the match to TRBD1 covers 7 bases. The V gene's germline CDR1 is SEHNR and CDR2 FQNEAQ (reference sequence). CDR3 size: 15 residues. The J segment lost 4 bases and the V segment lost 2 bases, leaving 6 bases of the junction unmatched. The DNA of the CDR3 is TGTGCCAGCAGCTTACTGACAGGGCCGGCAGATACGCAGTATTTT. It translates to CASSLLTGPADTQYF.

The chain couples TRBV6-6 to TRBJ2-4; a weak D match, TRBD2 (5 bases). V dropped 5 bases and J dropped 3 bases, with 23 bases sitting between them. The CDR3 length is 18 residues. CDR1 and CDR2 from the germline V gene are MNHNY and SVGAGI (reference sequence). This CDR3 reads CASSPGKGVVWVKNIQYF. CDR3 sequence (DNA): TGTGCCAGCAGTCCCGGGAAAGGAGTTGTGTGGGTCAAAAACATTCAGTACTTC.

V usage is TRBV3-1 (or the pseudogene TRBV3-2) and J usage is TRBJ2-3; possible D gene TRBD2, 6 bases. The CDR3 has 15 amino acids. The V gene lost 4 bases and the J gene lost 0 bases, with 11 bases spanning the gap. Germline CDR1 and CDR2: LGHDT and YNNKEL (reference sequence). The CDR3 DNA reads as TGTGCCAGCAGCCCTATAAGCGGGAGCACAGATACGCAGTATTTT. Translation: CASSPISGSTDTQYF.

The J gene is TRBJ1-2, the V gene TRBV2, with TRBD1 matching over 9 bases. Germline V gene data show CDR1 as SNHLY and CDR2 as FYNNEI. The CDR3 has 12 amino acids. The ends lost 8 bases at V and 5 bases at J; junction bases unmatched: 3. The CDR3 region is CASGDRVYGYTF. The CDR3 coding sequence is TGTGCCAGCGGGGACAGGGTATATGGCTACACCTTC.

This clone has only one observation. The CDR3 loop reads CASSSRTGGPTNNEQFF. CDR3 nucleotide sequence: TGTGCCAGCAGCTCGAGGACAGGAGGACCCACCAACAATGAGCAGTTCTTC. The chain combines TRBV7-3 with TRBJ2-1, with TRBD1 matching 7 bases. The CDR3 is made up of 17 amino acids. V shed 4 bases and J 5 bases; nucleotides not matched to a gene: 14. Germline CDR1 reads SGHTA; CDR2 reads FQGTGA.

Only one count was recorded for this clone. The chain links TRBV4-3 to TRBJ2-5; 10 nucleotides match TRBD2. The V gene's germline CDR1 is LGHNA and CDR2 YSLEER. The trim removed 3 bases at V and 2 bases at J, leaving 6 bases unmatched. The CDR3 totals 16 residues. Written as DNA, the CDR3 is TGCGCCAGCAGCCAGTCCTCAGCGGGGGGGCAAGAGACCCAGTACTTC. Encoded protein: CASSQSSAGGQETQYF.

The chain recombines TRBV9 with TRBJ2-1; 8 bases agree with TRBD1. Trimming removed 0 bases from V and 5 bases from J; junction bases left unmatched: 1. The CDR3 runs 14 residues. Germline V gene sequence: CDR1 SGDLS, CDR2 YYNGEE. The CDR3 sequence: CASSVGTGNNEQFF. The CDR3 nucleotides read TGTGCCAGCAGCGTAGGGACAGGGAACAATGAGCAGTTCTTC. The whole variable domain, filled in from reference TRBV9 and TRBJ2-1, reads DSGVTQTPKHLITATGQRVTLRCSPRSGDLSVYWYQQSLDQGLQFLIQYYNGEERAKGNILERFSAQQFPDLHSELNLSSLELGDSALYFCASSVGTGNNEQFFGPGTRLTVL.

This clone was seen a few times. Distinct nucleotide sequences in the sample also encode this CDR3. J is TRBJ2-5 and V is TRBV4-3, with 8 positions matching TRBD1. Germline CDR1 reads LGHNA; CDR2 reads YSLEER. The V gene end was trimmed by 4 bases and the J gene end by 2 bases; junction bases not matched to a gene: 3. CDR3 length equals 14 residues. CDR3 sequence: CASSRGQGQETQYF. The CDR3 DNA is TGCGCCAGCAGCCGTGGACAGGGACAAGAGACCCAGTACTTC.

The CDR3 reads CASSLRDRDAGQPQHF. The CDR3 DNA reads as TGTGCCAGTAGTCTCCGGGACAGGGACGCCGGTCAGCCCCAGCATTTT. V and J are TRBV19 and TRBJ1-5; 9 bases map to TRBD1. Per germline, CDR1 LNHDA and CDR2 SQIVND (reference sequence). With V trimmed by 5 bases and J by 6 bases, 11 bases remained unmatched. The CDR3 spans 16 residues.

The chain carries TRBV27 and TRBJ1-6; 9 bases map to TRBD1. This CDR3 is built from 17 residues. V gave up 6 bases and J gave up 1 base; unmatched junction bases: 7. The germline gives CDR1 MNHEY, CDR2 SMNVEV (reference sequence). This CDR3 is CASSGPQGASYNSPLHF. DNA of the CDR3: TGTGCCAGCAGCGGACCACAGGGGGCGTCCTATAATTCACCCCTCCACTTT.

CDR3 sequence: CSAGKGGLNTGELFF. The CDR3, as DNA: TGCAGCGCAGGAAAGGGGGGGCTGAACACCGGGGAGCTGTTTTTT. The V gene is TRBV29-1, the J gene TRBJ2-2; a weak D match, TRBD2 (7 bases). The germline gives CDR1 SQVTM, CDR2 ANQGSEA. The CDR3 loop spans 15 amino acids. With 7 bases removed from V and 1 base from J, the gap between germline ends came to 16 bases.

The chain carries TRBV3-1 (or the pseudogene TRBV3-2) and TRBJ1-5; D gene uncertain. Germline V gene data show CDR1 as LGHDT and CDR2 as YNNKEL (reference sequence). Deletions cut 4 bases from V and 4 bases from J, with 5 bases between. The CDR3 runs to 12 residues. CDR3 in DNA: TGTGCCAGCAGCCGCGATAATCAGCCCCAGCATTTT. Its translation is CASSRDNQPQHF.

The CDR3 loop reads CASSLETGNYGYTF. In DNA, the CDR3 is TGCGCCAGCAGCTTGGAGACAGGCAACTATGGCTACACCTTC. The V gene is TRBV5-1, the J gene TRBJ1-2; tentatively, D is TRBD1 (6 bases). Trimming took off 0 bases at V and 2 bases at J, with 8 bases between the two ends. The CDR3 extends over 14 amino acids. Looked up from germline, CDR1 is SGHRS and CDR2 is YFSETQ.

The chain carries TRBV7-9 and TRBJ2-1, with 14 bases aligning to TRBD2. The ends lost 5 bases at V and 10 bases at J; junction bases unmatched: 10. There are 16 residues in the CDR3. Germline V gene lookup returns CDR1 SEHNR and CDR2 FQNEAQ (reference sequence). CDR3 residues: CASSRLTSGGAREQFF. CDR3 sequence (DNA): TGTGCCAGCAGCCGGCTGACTAGCGGGGGGGCCAGGGAGCAGTTCTTC.

The chain recombines TRBV6-5 with TRBJ1-1, with D tentatively TRBD1 (6 bases). Germline CDR1 reads MNHEY; CDR2 reads SVGAGI. This CDR3 has 14 residues. Trimming took 6 bases from V and 0 from J, leaving 11 bases between them. CDR3 sequence (DNA): TGTGCCAGCAGCTACAGACAGGTGAACACTGAAGCTTTCTTT. It is translated as CASSYRQVNTEAFF.

V usage is TRBV7-6 and J usage is TRBJ2-7; 7 bases match TRBD2. Losses at the gene ends were 5 bases for V and 0 bases for J; bases not matched to a gene: 10. The CDR3 totals 16 residues. Germline V gene lookup returns CDR1 SGHVS and CDR2 FNYEAQ. DNA of the CDR3: TGTGCCAGCAGCCTCACGACTAGCCAGAGCTCCTACGAGCAGTACTTC. Translating gives CASSLTTSQSSYEQYF.

This chain uses TRBV7-9 with TRBJ1-2; tentative D call: TRBD1 (6 bases). V dropped 1 base and J dropped 8 bases, with 23 bases sitting between them. CDR1 SEHNR and CDR2 FQNEAQ come from the germline V gene (reference sequence). The CDR3 has 17 residues. The CDR3 sequence: CASSLGGGQQGRGGYTF. In DNA, the CDR3 is TGTGCCAGCAGCTTAGGGGGCGGCCAGCAGGGGAGGGGCGGCTACACCTTC.

The chain links TRBV7-2 to TRBJ2-1, with 12 bases matching TRBD2. The CDR3 runs 15 residues. Germline CDR1 reads SGHTA; CDR2 reads FQGNSA. Trimming cost V 4 bases and J 9 bases; bases outside gene matches: 7. CDR3 in DNA: TGTGCCAGCAGCTCTAGCGGGGGGGCGAGGGGTGAGCAGTTCTTC. Amino acid sequence: CASSSSGGARGEQFF.

The genes are TRBV3-1 (or the pseudogene TRBV3-2) and TRBJ2-2, with 9 positions matching TRBD2. The CDR3 runs 16 residues. J lost 1 base, V lost 4 bases, and 4 bases had no gene match. The V gene's germline CDR1 is LGHDT and CDR2 YNNKEL (reference sequence). The DNA for the CDR3 is TGTGCCAGCAGCCCTTCTAGCGGGGTGAACACCGGGGAGCTGTTTTTT. It specifies CASSPSSGVNTGELFF.

This clone was counted between two and nine times. The chain has TRBV7-2 and TRBJ2-7; 9 bases align to TRBD1. The V gene's germline CDR1 is SGHTA and CDR2 FQGNSA. This CDR3 has 15 amino acids. With 2 bases clipped from V and 3 bases from J, the junction kept 5 bases outside the gene matches. CDR3 in amino acids: CASSLLGDRDYEQYF. The CDR3 nucleotides are TGTGCCAGCAGCTTATTGGGGGACAGGGACTACGAGCAGTACTTC.

The sample holds one count of this clone. The rearrangement links TRBV6-4 to TRBJ2-1, with 11 bases lining up with TRBD2. The CDR3 runs to 20 residues. The germline V gene encodes CDR1 MRHNA and CDR2 SNTAGT. J lost 8 bases, V lost 5 bases, and 23 bases had no gene match. CDR3 sequence (DNA): TGTGCCAGCAGTTCGGAATTTAGCGGGGGGGATAACCCCCTATTTGATGAGCAGTTCTTC. Translating it yields CASSSEFSGGDNPLFDEQFF.

V usage is TRBV5-8 and J usage is TRBJ2-3, with D hard to call. V was shortened by 4 bases and J by 1 base, with 13 bases between the two germline ends. The CDR3 extends over 15 amino acids. CDR1 and CDR2 from the germline V gene are SGHTS and YDEGEE. The chain's CDR3 is CASSTARHGTDTQYF. In DNA, the CDR3 is TGTGCCAGCAGCACAGCCCGCCACGGCACAGATACGCAGTATTTT.

This chain links TRBV20-1 with TRBJ2-1; 12 bases fit TRBD2. Germline V gene sequence: CDR1 DFQATT, CDR2 SNEGSKA (reference sequence). The CDR3 covers 15 residues. After removal of 3 bases from V and 10 bases from J, the junction contained 10 bases not matched to a gene. The CDR3 nucleotides are TGCAGTGCTAGTCACCTAGCGGGGGGGCAGCAGGAGCAGTTCTTC. This translates into CSASHLAGGQQEQFF.

This chain links TRBV4-1 with TRBJ2-7, with D possibly being TRBD2 (6 bases). Germline V gives CDR1 MGHRA, CDR2 YSYEKL. CDR3 length: 13 residues. V was trimmed by 4 bases and J by 5 bases, leaving 12 bases between them. CDR3 protein: CASSLPGGDEQYF. Written as DNA, the CDR3 is TGCGCCAGCAGCCTCCCTGGAGGGGACGAGCAGTACTTC.

This clone came up once. The chain uses TRBV18 and TRBJ2-7, with D perhaps TRBD1 (6 bases). CDR3 size: 15 residues. From germline, CDR1 is KGHSH and CDR2 LQKENI. V lost 6 bases and J lost 2, with 17 bases in between. Here the CDR3 DNA reads TGTGCCAGCTCCGAACAGGGCAGGGTAACCTACGAGCAGTACTTC. It encodes CASSEQGRVTYEQYF. The entire variable domain, with the rest obtained from reference TRBV18 and TRBJ2-7, is as follows: NAGVMQNPRHLVRRRGQEARLRCSPMKGHSHVYWYRQLPEEGLKFMVYLQKENIIDESGMPKERFSAEFPKEGPSILRIQQVVRGDSAAYFCASSEQGRVTYEQYFGPGTRLTVT.

The chain carries TRBV5-6 and TRBJ1-5; D gene uncertain. This CDR3 region has 14 residues. Germline assignment: CDR1 SGHDT and CDR2 YYEEEE. Trimming took off 4 bases at V and 4 bases at J, with 12 bases between the two ends. CDR3 amino acids: CASSTGGPNQPQHF. The CDR3 bases are TGTGCCAGCAGCACGGGAGGGCCTAATCAGCCCCAGCATTTT.